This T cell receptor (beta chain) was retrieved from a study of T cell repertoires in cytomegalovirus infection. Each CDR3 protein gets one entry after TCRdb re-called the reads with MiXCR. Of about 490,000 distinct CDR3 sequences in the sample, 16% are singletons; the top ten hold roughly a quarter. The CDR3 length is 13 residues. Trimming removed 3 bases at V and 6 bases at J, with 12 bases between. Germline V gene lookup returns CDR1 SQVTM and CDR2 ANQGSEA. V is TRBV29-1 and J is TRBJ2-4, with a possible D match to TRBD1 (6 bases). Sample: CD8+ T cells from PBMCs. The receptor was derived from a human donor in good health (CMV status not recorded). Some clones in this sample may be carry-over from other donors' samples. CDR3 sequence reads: CSVDNRVGNIQYF. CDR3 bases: TGCAGCGTTGACAACAGGGTGGGAAACATTCAGTACTTC.